This entry lists 18 T cell receptor beta chains sequenced from one sample in a study of control samples from healthy donors and cancer patients. Clones were read by immunoSEQ multiplex PCR, and TCRdb kept only the in-frame ones, dropping some. There are roughly 120,000 clones in the sample; 85% to 95% occur only once, and 3.6% lies in the top ten. The sequencing sample was made of blood. The receptor set was obtained from a man aged 25 to 40 in good health.

V is TRBV5-6 and J is TRBJ1-1; D may be TRBD1 (6 bases). The germline gives CDR1 SGHDT, CDR2 YYEEEE. The CDR3 runs to 15 residues. With 4 bases removed from V and 0 bases from J, the gap between germline ends came to 13 bases. CDR3 region: CASSGDRTMNTEAFF. The CDR3 nucleotides are TGTGCCAGCAGCGGCGACAGGACTATGAACACTGAAGCTTTCTTT.

V and J are TRBV19 and TRBJ2-2; D may match TRBD1 or TRBD2 (6 bases each). V lost 5 bases and J lost 6, with 10 bases in between. Germline lookup yields CDR1 LNHDA and CDR2 SQIVND (reference sequence). CDR3 length: 13 residues. In DNA, the CDR3 is TGTGCCAGTAGTCTGGAGGGGGCCGGGGAGCTGTTTTTT. Residues: CASSLEGAGELFF.

The V gene is TRBV6-2 or TRBV6-3, the J gene TRBJ1-2, with unresolved D. The CDR3 has 13 amino acids. V gave up 1 base and J gave up 7 bases, with 10 bases separating them. Germline loops: CDR1 MNHEY, CDR2 SVGEGT. The CDR3 region has the DNA TGTGCCAGCAGTTACTTAAAGAGGTCTGGCTACACCTTC. This codes for CASSYLKRSGYTF.

This clone occurred once. V usage is TRBV12-3 or TRBV12-4 and J usage is TRBJ2-7, with 7 bases lining up with TRBD1. CDR3 length: 13 residues. J lost 6 bases, V lost 7 bases, and 9 bases had no gene match. This CDR3 reads CASTRDREGEQYF. CDR3 coding DNA: TGTGCCAGCACCCGAGACAGGGAAGGCGAGCAGTACTTC.

V usage is TRBV4-3 and J usage is TRBJ2-7; possible D gene TRBD1, 6 bases. The V and J ends lost 4 bases and 3 bases respectively, with 13 bases between them. Germline loops: CDR1 LGHNA, CDR2 YSLEER. The CDR3 runs to 14 residues. The CDR3 loop is CASSPGAAGYEQYF. CDR3 bases: TGCGCCAGCAGCCCAGGGGCCGCTGGCTACGAGCAGTACTTC.

The chain joins TRBV9 to TRBJ1-2; D unclear. The germline V and J ends were trimmed by 4 bases and 4 bases, with 20 bases remaining between them. The CDR3 consists of 16 residues. Per germline, CDR1 SGDLS and CDR2 YYNGEE. CDR3 protein: CASSSEYEATVYGYTF. In DNA, the CDR3 is TGTGCCAGCAGCTCCGAGTACGAGGCGACGGTCTATGGCTACACCTTC.

Only one count was recorded for this clone. The CDR3, as DNA: TGCAGTGCTAGTCACAGGGTACCTCATGGCTACACCTTC. Translating it yields CSASHRVPHGYTF. The J gene is TRBJ1-2, the V gene TRBV20-1, with D possibly TRBD1 on 6 matching bases. This CDR3 spans 13 amino acids. Trimming took off 3 bases at V and 6 bases at J, with 14 bases between the two ends. Germline V gene sequence: CDR1 DFQATT, CDR2 SNEGSKA (reference sequence).

The chain employs TRBV7-2 and TRBJ1-6; tentative D call: TRBD1 (6 bases). CDR1 SGHTA and CDR2 FQGNSA come from the germline V gene. The CDR3 is 17 amino acids. Trimming stripped 5 bases from V and 4 bases from J, with 18 bases between. The CDR3 sequence: CASSHRGGGPYNSPLHF. The CDR3 DNA follows: TGTGCCAGCAGCCACAGAGGGGGGGGACCTTATAATTCACCCCTCCACTTT.

The count of this clone is one. This chain links TRBV4-3 with TRBJ1-3, with 7 bases that match TRBD1. In germline, CDR1 is LGHNA, CDR2 YSLEER. The CDR3 has 16 residues. Trimming removed 4 bases from V and 1 base from J; junction bases left unmatched: 7. For the CDR3, the DNA is TGCGCCAGCAGCCTCCTGACAGGGCGTTCTGGAAACACCATATATTTT. This translates into CASSLLTGRSGNTIYF.

The chain has TRBV7-2 and TRBJ2-1, with D unresolved. CDR3 length: 12 amino acids. CDR1 and CDR2 from the germline V gene are SGHTA and FQGNSA. The ends were cut back, 6 bases at V and 4 bases at J, with 7 bases in the middle. The CDR3 sequence: CASSLRYNEQFF. The CDR3, as DNA: TGTGCCAGCAGTTTGAGGTACAATGAGCAGTTCTTC.

The chain combines TRBV7-9 with TRBJ2-3, with 10 bases aligning to TRBD2. This CDR3 is 16 amino acids long. Germline V gene sequence: CDR1 SEHNR, CDR2 FQNEAQ (reference sequence). V dropped 2 bases and J dropped 3; count of bases not matched to a gene: 5. CDR3 in amino acids: CASSLPSGGGTDTQYF. The CDR3 DNA reads as TGTGCCAGCAGCTTACCTAGCGGGGGAGGAACAGATACGCAGTATTTT.

The rearrangement links TRBV4-1 to TRBJ2-7; TRBD1 agrees at 8 bases. V shed 1 base and J 0 bases; nucleotides not matched to a gene: 2. This CDR3 contains 15 residues. CDR1 MGHRA and CDR2 YSYEKL come from the germline V gene. Here the CDR3 reads CASSQVQGVSYEQYF. The CDR3 nucleotides are TGCGCCAGCAGCCAAGTACAGGGGGTCTCCTACGAGCAGTACTTC.

This clone was detected only once. The chain carries TRBV28 and TRBJ2-1; D is undetermined. Trimming left V 2 bases short and J 9 bases short, with 5 bases between. Germline CDR1 reads MDHEN; CDR2 reads SYDVKM. The CDR3 runs to 11 residues. The CDR3 protein is CASSLGGEQFF. The CDR3 nucleotides read TGTGCCAGCAGTTTAGGCGGTGAGCAGTTCTTC.

The chain is built from TRBV12-5 and TRBJ2-1; 12 nucleotides align to TRBD2. V lost 4 bases, J lost 0 bases, and 7 bases stayed unmatched. The germline CDR1 and CDR2 sequences are LGHNT and FRNRAP. The CDR3 has 18 residues. The CDR3 loop reads CASGSRTSGASSYNEQFF. As DNA, the CDR3 is TGTGCTAGTGGTTCGCGGACTAGCGGGGCGAGCTCCTACAATGAGCAGTTCTTC.

The J gene is TRBJ1-4, the V gene TRBV18, with D hard to call. This CDR3 spans 14 amino acids. V lost 2 bases to trimming and J lost 5 bases, with 9 bases between them. Germline V gives CDR1 KGHSH, CDR2 LQKENI. The CDR3 DNA is TGTGCCAGCTCACCAGGGATGCGAAATGAAAAACTGTTTTTT. As protein: CASSPGMRNEKLFF.

The chain combines TRBV12-3 or TRBV12-4 with TRBJ2-7; a weak D match, TRBD2 (6 bases). The CDR3 has 13 amino acids. V was pared by 5 bases and J by 5 bases, with 13 bases between. The CDR3: CASSPGETHEQYF. CDR3 in DNA: TGTGCCAGCAGTCCGGGGGAAACGCACGAGCAGTACTTC.

The chain recombines TRBV9 with TRBJ1-5; possible D gene TRBD1, 5 bases. This CDR3 region has 15 residues. CDR1 SGDLS and CDR2 YYNGEE come from the germline V gene. V lost 1 base and J lost 1, with 9 bases in between. CDR3 sequence (DNA): TGTGCCAGCAGCGTATCGGGGGGAAGCAATCAGCCCCAGCATTTT. This codes for CASSVSGGSNQPQHF.

The chain joins TRBV18 to TRBJ1-1, with D maybe TRBD1 (5 bases). The CDR3 extends over 15 amino acids. Germline-derived CDR1 and CDR2 are KGHSH and LQKENI. The germline V and J ends were trimmed by 1 base and 3 bases, with 12 bases remaining between them. The CDR3 DNA reads as TGTGCCAGCTCACCACAGAGTAAGACAGACACTGAAGCTTTCTTT. It encodes CASSPQSKTDTEAFF.